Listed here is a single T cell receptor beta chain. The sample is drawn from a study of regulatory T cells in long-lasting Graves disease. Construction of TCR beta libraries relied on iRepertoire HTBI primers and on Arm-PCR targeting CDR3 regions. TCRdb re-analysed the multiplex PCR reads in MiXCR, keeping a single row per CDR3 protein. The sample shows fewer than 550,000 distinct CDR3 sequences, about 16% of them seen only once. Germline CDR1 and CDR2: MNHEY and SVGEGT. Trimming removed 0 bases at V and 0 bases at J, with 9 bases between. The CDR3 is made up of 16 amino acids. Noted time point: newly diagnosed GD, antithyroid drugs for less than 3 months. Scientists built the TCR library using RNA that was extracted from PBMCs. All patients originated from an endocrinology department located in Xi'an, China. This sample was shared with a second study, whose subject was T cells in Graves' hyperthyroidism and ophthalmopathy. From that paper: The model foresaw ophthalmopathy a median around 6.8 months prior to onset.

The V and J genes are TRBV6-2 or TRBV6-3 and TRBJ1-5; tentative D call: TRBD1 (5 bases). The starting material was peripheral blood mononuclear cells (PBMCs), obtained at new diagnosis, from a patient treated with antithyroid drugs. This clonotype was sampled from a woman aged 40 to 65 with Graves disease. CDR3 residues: CASSYSGGDSNQPQHF. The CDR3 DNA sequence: TGTGCCAGCAGTTACTCGGGGGGGGATAGCAATCAGCCCCAGCATTTT.